The 17 T cell receptor beta chains given below trace back to one sample, sequenced in a study of Ad26.COV2.S vaccination and SARS-CoV-2 variants. The assay was immunoSEQ multiplex PCR, and TCRdb's table has in-frame clones only and misses some. The table lists over 400,000 clones, 80% to 90% of them singletons, with just over 2.5% in the top ten. Treatment defined: 15 to 20 received Ad26.COV2.S at low or high dose, single or two shots; several received placebo; per-sample allocation not given. Specimen acquisition occurred on day 63 following the initial vaccine or placebo injection. This specimen consisted of peripheral blood, obtained in a trial of Ad26.COV2.S vaccine versus placebo. All receptors derive from a person aged 18 to 65 who received the Ad26.COV2.S COVID-19 vaccine or a placebo.

The chain is built from TRBV20-1 and TRBJ2-3; D call uncertain. Germline values: CDR1 DFQATT, CDR2 SNEGSKA (reference sequence). CDR3 length: 12 amino acids. The V and J ends lost 3 bases and 7 bases respectively, with 11 bases between them. The CDR3 spells CSASLPPYTQYF. The CDR3 bases are TGCAGTGCTAGTCTTCCCCCGTATACGCAGTATTTT.

CDR3 DNA sequence: TGTGCCAGCAGCCAAGAAGGGGTTAATACGCAGTATTTT. Encoded protein: CASSQEGVNTQYF. The genes are TRBV3-1 (or the pseudogene TRBV3-2) and TRBJ2-3; possibly TRBD1 for D (5 bases). Per germline, CDR1 LGHDT and CDR2 YNNKEL (reference sequence). CDR3 size: 13 residues. Trimming took off 0 bases at V and 7 bases at J, with 8 bases between the two ends.

The chain is built from TRBV11-3 and TRBJ2-5; 7 nucleotides line up with TRBD1. Germline V gives CDR1 SGHNT, CDR2 YENEEA. With V trimmed by 4 bases and J by 4 bases, 18 bases remained unmatched. The CDR3 contains 18 residues. DNA of the CDR3: TGTGCCAGCAGCTCTGCTTTTAGGGGGCATTTGGTACTAGAGACCCAGTACTTC. Amino acids: CASSSAFRGHLVLETQYF.

This sequence joins TRBV12-3 or TRBV12-4 and TRBJ1-2; 8 positions agree with TRBD1. This CDR3 has 13 amino acids. V gave up 3 bases and J gave up 8 bases; unmatched junction bases: 5. As DNA, the CDR3 is TGTGCCAGCAGTTTCGACAGGGGCCAAGGCTACACCTTC. As protein: CASSFDRGQGYTF.

The chain carries TRBV7-2 and TRBJ2-1; D is possibly TRBD2 (6 bases). The V gene's germline CDR1 is SGHTA and CDR2 FQGNSA. The CDR3 length is 15 residues. The V end lost 1 base, the J end lost 1 base, and 8 bases lay between the germline ends. The CDR3 DNA sequence: TGTGCCAGCAGCTTAGTAGCGGTTTCCTACAATGAGCAGTTCTTC. Amino acids: CASSLVAVSYNEQFF.

This chain uses TRBV6-5 with TRBJ2-1; TRBD1 matches 9 bases. Germline CDR1 MNHEY, CDR2 SVGAGI. The CDR3 has 15 amino acids. The V and J ends lost 9 bases and 8 bases, in that order; junction bases with no gene match: 14. CDR3: CASSPGTGFFYEQFF. CDR3 DNA sequence: TGTGCCAGTAGTCCCGGGACAGGGTTTTTCTATGAGCAGTTCTTC.

This chain uses TRBV5-1 with TRBJ1-4; D may be TRBD1 (6 bases). V lost 4 bases and J 6 bases, leaving 16 bases between the germline ends. Looked up from germline, CDR1 is SGHRS and CDR2 is YFSETQ. This CDR3 is 15 amino acids long. The CDR3 DNA reads as TGCGCCAGCAGCCGGGACCGGGGGGCAGATGAAAAACTGTTTTTT. It specifies CASSRDRGADEKLFF.

The chain combines TRBV7-9 with TRBJ2-5, with D unresolved. The germline V gene has CDR1 SEHNR and CDR2 FQNEAQ (reference sequence). Trimming stripped 3 bases from V and 2 bases from J, with 13 bases between. This CDR3 is built from 15 residues. The CDR3 DNA reads TGTGCCAGCAGCTTCGGCATCGGACGTCAAGAGACCCAGTACTTC. It encodes CASSFGIGRQETQYF.

V and J are TRBV19 and TRBJ1-2; unclear D gene. V was pared by 3 bases and J by 4 bases, with 9 bases between. This CDR3 is 13 amino acids long. Germline loops: CDR1 LNHDA, CDR2 SQIVND (reference sequence). The CDR3 is CASSIGWGYGYTF. The DNA for the CDR3 is TGTGCCAGTAGTATTGGGTGGGGCTATGGCTACACCTTC.

The chain carries TRBV15 and TRBJ2-7; 7 bases match TRBD1. Looked up from germline, CDR1 is LNHNV and CDR2 is YYDKDF (reference sequence). The J segment lost 2 bases and the V segment lost 3 bases, leaving 10 bases of the junction unmatched. The CDR3 has 16 residues. The CDR3 DNA is TGTGCCACCAGCAGCCTCTTTGGGACAGCTCCCTACGAGCAGTACTTC. Encoded protein: CATSSLFGTAPYEQYF.

The chain employs TRBV29-1 and TRBJ1-4, with D possibly TRBD1 on 5 matching bases. The CDR3 spans 11 residues. Deletions cut 4 bases from V and 8 bases from J, with 8 bases between. Germline CDR1 and CDR2: SQVTM and ANQGSEA. The CDR3 DNA sequence: TGCAGCGTTGTTCAGGGCGAAAAACTGTTTTTT. This sequence encodes CSVVQGEKLFF.

The V and J genes are TRBV27 and TRBJ1-1, with 9 bases aligning to TRBD1. Germline CDR1 reads MNHEY; CDR2 reads SMNVEV (reference sequence). The CDR3 sequence is 16 residues long. With 8 bases clipped from V and 2 bases from J, the junction kept 12 bases outside the gene matches. As DNA, the CDR3 is TGTGCCAGCGGGGGGACAGGGATGCAGCGAAACACTGAAGCTTTCTTT. Translation gives CASGGTGMQRNTEAFF.

The CDR3 DNA follows: TGTGCCAGCAGTCCCCACCCGGGACTAGCGGGAAGTAACACCGGGGAGCTGTTTTTT. Translated, it gives CASSPHPGLAGSNTGELFF. This chain joins TRBV27 and TRBJ2-2; 13 bases are shared with TRBD2. Germline V gives CDR1 MNHEY, CDR2 SMNVEV (reference sequence). Trimming at V came to 5 bases and at J to 2 bases, leaving 11 bases not matched to a gene. CDR3 length: 19 residues.

J is TRBJ1-1 and V is TRBV5-1; a weak D match, TRBD1 (5 bases). The CDR3 loop spans 13 amino acids. Germline CDR1 and CDR2: SGHRS and YFSETQ. V was cut by 0 bases and J by 9 bases, with 12 bases left in between. The CDR3 here is CASSLDRQGQAFF. DNA of the CDR3: TGCGCCAGCAGCTTGGATCGGCAGGGCCAAGCTTTCTTT.

V and J are TRBV4-3 and TRBJ1-2, with unresolved D. Germline loops: CDR1 LGHNA, CDR2 YSLEER. Trimming removed 3 bases at V and 0 bases at J, with 17 bases between. There are 17 residues in the CDR3. CDR3 DNA sequence: TGCGCCAGCAGCCACCCCAGAGCAGACGGCCCTAACTATGGCTACACCTTC. Protein product: CASSHPRADGPNYGYTF.

The chain links TRBV4-2 to TRBJ2-5; 8 bases align to TRBD2. The V gene end was trimmed by 4 bases and the J gene end by 4 bases; junction bases not matched to a gene: 8. This CDR3 is 15 amino acids long. Germline CDR1 is LGHNA and CDR2 is YNFKEQ. CDR3 DNA: TGTGCCAGCAGCCCCCAGGCTCGGGGGGGAGAGACCCAGTACTTC. Its translation is CASSPQARGGETQYF.

J is TRBJ1-4 and V is TRBV4-3; D uncertain. Germline V lookup: CDR1 LGHNA, CDR2 YSLEER. The CDR3 extends over 18 amino acids. V lost 1 base, J lost 4 bases, and 19 bases lay in between. The CDR3 spells CASSQGSDGQPLNEKLFF. CDR3 sequence (DNA): TGCGCCAGCAGCCAAGGTTCCGACGGGCAGCCCCTTAATGAAAAACTGTTTTTT.